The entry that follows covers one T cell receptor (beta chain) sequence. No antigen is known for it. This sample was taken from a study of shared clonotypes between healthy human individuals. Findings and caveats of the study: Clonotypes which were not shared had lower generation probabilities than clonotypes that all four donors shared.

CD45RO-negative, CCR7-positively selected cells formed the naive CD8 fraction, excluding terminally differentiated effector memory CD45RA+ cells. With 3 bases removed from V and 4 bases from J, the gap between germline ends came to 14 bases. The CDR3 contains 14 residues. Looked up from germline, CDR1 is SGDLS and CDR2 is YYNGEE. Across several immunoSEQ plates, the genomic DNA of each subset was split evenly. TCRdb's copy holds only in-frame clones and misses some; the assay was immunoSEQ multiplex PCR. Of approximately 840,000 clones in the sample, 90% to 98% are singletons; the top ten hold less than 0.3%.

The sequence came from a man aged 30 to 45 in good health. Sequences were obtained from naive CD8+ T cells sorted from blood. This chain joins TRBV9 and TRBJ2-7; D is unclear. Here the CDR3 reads CASSASGSQYEQYF. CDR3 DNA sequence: TGTGCCAGCAGCGCCTCGGGTTCTCAATACGAGCAGTACTTC.